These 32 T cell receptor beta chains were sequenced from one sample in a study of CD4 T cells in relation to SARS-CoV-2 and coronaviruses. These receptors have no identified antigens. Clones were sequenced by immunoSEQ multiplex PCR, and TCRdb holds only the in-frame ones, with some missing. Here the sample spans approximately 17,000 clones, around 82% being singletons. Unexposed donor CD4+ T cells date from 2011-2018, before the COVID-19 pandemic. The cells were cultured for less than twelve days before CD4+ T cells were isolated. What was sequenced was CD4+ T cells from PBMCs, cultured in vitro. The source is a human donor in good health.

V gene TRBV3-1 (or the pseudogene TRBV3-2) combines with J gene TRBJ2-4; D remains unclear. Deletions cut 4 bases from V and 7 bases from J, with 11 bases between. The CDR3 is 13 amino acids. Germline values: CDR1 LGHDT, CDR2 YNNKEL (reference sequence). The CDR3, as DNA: TGTGCCAGCAGCCTGGTGGGGTCCAACATTCAGTACTTC. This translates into CASSLVGSNIQYF.

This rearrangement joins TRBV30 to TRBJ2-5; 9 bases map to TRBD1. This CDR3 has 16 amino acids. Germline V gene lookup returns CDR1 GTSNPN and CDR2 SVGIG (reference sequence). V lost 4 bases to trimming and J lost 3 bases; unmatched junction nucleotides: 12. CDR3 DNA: TGTGCCTGGAATCTTTGGGGACAGGGTATAGAAGAGACCCAGTACTTC. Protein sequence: CAWNLWGQGIEETQYF.

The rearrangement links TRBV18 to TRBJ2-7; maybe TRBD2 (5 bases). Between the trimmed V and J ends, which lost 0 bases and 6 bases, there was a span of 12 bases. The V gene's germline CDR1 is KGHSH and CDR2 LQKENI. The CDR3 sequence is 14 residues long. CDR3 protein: CASSPPNRAAEQYF. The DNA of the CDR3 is TGTGCCAGCTCACCACCGAACAGAGCGGCCGAGCAGTACTTC.

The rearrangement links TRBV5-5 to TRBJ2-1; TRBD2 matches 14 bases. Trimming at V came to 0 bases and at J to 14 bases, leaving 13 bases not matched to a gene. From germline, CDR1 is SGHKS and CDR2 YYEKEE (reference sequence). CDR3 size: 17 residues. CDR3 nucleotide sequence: TGTGCCAGCAGCTTGGCCACGGGGGGACTAGCGGGAGCGGTGGAGTTCTTC. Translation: CASSLATGGLAGAVEFF. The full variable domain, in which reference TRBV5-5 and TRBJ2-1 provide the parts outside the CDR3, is DAGVTQSPTHLIKTRGQQVTLRCSPISGHKSVSWYQQVLGQGPQFIFQYYEKEERGRGNFPDRFSARQFPNYSSELNVNALLLGDSALYLCASSLATGGLAGAVEFFGPGTRLTVL.

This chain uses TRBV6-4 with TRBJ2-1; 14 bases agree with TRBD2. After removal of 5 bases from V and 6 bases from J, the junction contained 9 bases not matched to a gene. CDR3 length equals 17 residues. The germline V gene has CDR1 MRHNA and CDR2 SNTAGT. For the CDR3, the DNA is TGTGCCAGCAGTAAGTACGGACTAGCGGGAGGCCCCAATGAGCAGTTCTTC. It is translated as CASSKYGLAGGPNEQFF.

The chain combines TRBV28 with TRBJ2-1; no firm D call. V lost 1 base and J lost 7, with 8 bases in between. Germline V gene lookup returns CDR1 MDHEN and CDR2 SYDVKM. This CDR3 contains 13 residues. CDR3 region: CASSLSATNEQFF. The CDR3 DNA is TGTGCCAGCAGTTTATCGGCCACTAATGAGCAGTTCTTC.

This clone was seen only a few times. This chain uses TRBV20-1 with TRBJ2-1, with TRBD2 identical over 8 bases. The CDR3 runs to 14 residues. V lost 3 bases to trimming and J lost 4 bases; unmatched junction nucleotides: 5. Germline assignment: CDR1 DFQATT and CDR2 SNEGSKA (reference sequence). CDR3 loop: CSASKLADYNEQFF. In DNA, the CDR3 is TGCAGTGCTAGTAAACTAGCGGATTACAATGAGCAGTTCTTC.

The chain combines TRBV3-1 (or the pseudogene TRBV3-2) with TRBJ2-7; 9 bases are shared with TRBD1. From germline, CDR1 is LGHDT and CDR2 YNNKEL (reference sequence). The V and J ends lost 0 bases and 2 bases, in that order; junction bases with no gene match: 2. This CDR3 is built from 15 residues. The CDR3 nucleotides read TGTGCCAGCAGCCAAGAGGGACAGGGTGCCTACGAGCAGTACTTC. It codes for CASSQEGQGAYEQYF.

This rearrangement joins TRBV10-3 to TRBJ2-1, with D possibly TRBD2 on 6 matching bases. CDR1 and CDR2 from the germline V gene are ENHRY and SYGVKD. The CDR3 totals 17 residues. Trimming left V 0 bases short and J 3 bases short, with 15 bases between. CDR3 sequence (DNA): TGTGCCATCAGTGAGTCGACTGGGGGGATCGGCTACAATGAGCAGTTCTTC. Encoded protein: CAISESTGGIGYNEQFF.

The CDR3 spells CASSRLGDYSNTEAFF. In nucleotides, the CDR3 is TGTGCCAGCTCACGGCTAGGGGACTACTCGAACACTGAAGCTTTCTTT. The chain has TRBV18 and TRBJ1-1; TRBD1 is a possible D gene (5 bases). Trimming left V 4 bases short and J 1 base short, with 16 bases between. The germline gives CDR1 KGHSH, CDR2 LQKENI. CDR3 length equals 16 residues.

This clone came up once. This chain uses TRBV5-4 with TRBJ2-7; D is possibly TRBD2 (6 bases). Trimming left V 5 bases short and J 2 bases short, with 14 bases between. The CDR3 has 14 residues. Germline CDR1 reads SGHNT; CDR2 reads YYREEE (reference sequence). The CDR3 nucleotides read TGTGCCAGCAGTAACGGGGGATCCCCCTACGAGCAGTACTTC. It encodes CASSNGGSPYEQYF.

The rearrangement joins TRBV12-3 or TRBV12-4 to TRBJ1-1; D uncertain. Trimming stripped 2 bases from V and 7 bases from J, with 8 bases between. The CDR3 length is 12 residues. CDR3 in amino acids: CASSLSLGEAFF. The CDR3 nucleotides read TGTGCCAGCAGTTTATCCCTAGGTGAAGCTTTCTTT.

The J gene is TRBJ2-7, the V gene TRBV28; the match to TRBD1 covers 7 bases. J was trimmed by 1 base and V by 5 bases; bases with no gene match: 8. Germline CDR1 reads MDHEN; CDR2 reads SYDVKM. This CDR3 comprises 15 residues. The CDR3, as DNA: TGTGCCAGCAGTACCCGGGACAGAGTTTCCTACGAGCAGTACTTC. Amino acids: CASSTRDRVSYEQYF.

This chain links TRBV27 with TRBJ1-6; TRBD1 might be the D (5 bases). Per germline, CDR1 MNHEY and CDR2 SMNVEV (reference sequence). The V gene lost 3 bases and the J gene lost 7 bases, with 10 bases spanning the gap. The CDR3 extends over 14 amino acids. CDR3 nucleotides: TGTGCCAGCAGTTTTGCGGGACGGAATTCACCCCTCCACTTT. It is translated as CASSFAGRNSPLHF.

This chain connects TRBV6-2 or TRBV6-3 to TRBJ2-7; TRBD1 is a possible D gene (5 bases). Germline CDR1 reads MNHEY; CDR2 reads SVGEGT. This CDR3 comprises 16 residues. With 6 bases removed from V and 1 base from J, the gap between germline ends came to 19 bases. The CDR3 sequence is CASSNPLETVSYEQYF. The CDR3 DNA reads TGTGCCAGCAGCAACCCCCTCGAGACAGTTTCCTACGAGCAGTACTTC.

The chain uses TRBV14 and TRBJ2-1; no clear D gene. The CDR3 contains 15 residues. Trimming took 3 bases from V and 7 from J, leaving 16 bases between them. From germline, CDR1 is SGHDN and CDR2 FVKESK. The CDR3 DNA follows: TGTGCCAGCAGCCAGCCCCCAGAGGCCGTGAATGAGCAGTTCTTC. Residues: CASSQPPEAVNEQFF.

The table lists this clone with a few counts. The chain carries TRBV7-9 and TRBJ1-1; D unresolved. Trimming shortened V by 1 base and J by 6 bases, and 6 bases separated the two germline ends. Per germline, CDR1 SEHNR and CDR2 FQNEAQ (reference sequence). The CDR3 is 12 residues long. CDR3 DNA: TGTGCCAGCAGCTTAGACAGTTCTGAAGCTTTCTTT. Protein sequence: CASSLDSSEAFF.

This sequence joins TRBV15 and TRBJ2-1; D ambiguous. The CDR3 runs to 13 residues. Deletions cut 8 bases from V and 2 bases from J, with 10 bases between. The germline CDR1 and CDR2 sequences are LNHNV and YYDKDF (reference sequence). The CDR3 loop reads CATGQWAYNEQFF. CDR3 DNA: TGTGCCACCGGGCAGTGGGCCTACAATGAGCAGTTCTTC.

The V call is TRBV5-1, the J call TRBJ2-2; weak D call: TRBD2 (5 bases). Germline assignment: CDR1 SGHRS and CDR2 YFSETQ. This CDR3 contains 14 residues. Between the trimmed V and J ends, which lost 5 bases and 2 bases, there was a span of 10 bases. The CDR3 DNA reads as TGCGCCAGCAGTTGGGAGAGAAACACCGGGGAGCTGTTTTTT. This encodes CASSWERNTGELFF.

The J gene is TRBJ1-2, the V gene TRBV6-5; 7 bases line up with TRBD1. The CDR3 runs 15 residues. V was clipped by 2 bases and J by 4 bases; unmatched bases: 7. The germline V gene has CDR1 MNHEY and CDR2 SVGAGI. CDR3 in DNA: TGTGCCAGCAGTTACCAAAGGACAGGCGGCTATGGCTACACCTTC. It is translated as CASSYQRTGGYGYTF.

The CDR3 region is CASSVGGTAGANVLTF. DNA of the CDR3: TGTGCCAGCAGCGTAGGGGGGACGGCTGGGGCCAACGTCCTGACTTTC. This chain connects TRBV9 to TRBJ2-6; either TRBD1 or TRBD2 may fit D (5 bases each). The CDR3 runs to 16 residues. Trimming took off 0 bases at V and 2 bases at J, with 9 bases between the two ends. Germline CDR1 is SGDLS and CDR2 is YYNGEE.

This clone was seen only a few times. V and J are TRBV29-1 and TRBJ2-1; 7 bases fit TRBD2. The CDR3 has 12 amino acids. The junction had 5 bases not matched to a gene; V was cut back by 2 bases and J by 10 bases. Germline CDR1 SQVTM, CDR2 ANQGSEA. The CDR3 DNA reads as TGCAGCGTTGAATTTGCGGGAGAAGAGCAGTTCTTC. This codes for CSVEFAGEEQFF.

In DNA, the CDR3 is TGTGCCAGCAGCCCACAAGCGGGTGCGGTCACAGATACGCAGTATTTT. Amino acids: CASSPQAGAVTDTQYF. The rearrangement links TRBV5-5 to TRBJ2-3, with a tentative D call TRBD2 (6 bases). The CDR3 runs to 16 residues. CDR1 SGHKS and CDR2 YYEKEE come from the germline V gene (reference sequence). V was trimmed by 4 bases and J by 2 bases, leaving 17 bases between them.

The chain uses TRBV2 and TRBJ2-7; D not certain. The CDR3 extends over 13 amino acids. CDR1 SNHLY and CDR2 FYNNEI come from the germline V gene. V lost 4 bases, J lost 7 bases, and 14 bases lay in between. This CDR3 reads CASSVYRLGEQYF. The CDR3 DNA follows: TGTGCCAGCAGTGTATACAGATTGGGGGAGCAGTACTTC.

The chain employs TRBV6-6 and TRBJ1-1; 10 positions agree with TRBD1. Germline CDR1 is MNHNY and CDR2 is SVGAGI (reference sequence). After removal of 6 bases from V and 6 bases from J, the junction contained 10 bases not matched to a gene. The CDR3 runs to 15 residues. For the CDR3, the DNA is TGTGCCAGCAGCGGGAAGGGACAGGGGTTCCCTGAAGCTTTCTTT. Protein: CASSGKGQGFPEAFF.

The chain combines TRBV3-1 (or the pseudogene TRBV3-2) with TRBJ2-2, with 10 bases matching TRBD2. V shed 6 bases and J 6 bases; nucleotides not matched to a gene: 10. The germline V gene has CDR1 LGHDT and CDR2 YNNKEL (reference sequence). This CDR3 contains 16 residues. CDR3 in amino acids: CASRASGSRFAGELFF. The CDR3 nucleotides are TGTGCCAGCAGGGCTAGCGGGAGTCGGTTTGCCGGGGAGCTGTTTTTT.

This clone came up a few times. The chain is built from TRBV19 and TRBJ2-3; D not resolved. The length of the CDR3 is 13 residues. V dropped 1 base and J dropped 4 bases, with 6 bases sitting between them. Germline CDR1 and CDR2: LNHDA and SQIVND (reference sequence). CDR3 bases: TGTGCCAGTAGTATAGCCGCTTCAGATACGCAGTATTTT. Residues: CASSIAASDTQYF.

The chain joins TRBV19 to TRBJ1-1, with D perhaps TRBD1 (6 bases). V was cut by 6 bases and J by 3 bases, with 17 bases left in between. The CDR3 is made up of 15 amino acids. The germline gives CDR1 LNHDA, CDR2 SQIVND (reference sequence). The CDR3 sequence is CASRQAGESDTEAFF. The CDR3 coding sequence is TGTGCCAGTAGACAGGCAGGGGAGTCGGACACTGAAGCTTTCTTT.

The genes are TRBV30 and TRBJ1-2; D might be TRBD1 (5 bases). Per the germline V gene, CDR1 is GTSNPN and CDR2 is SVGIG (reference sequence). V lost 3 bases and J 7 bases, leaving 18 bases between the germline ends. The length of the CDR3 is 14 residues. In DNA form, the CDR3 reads TGTGCCTGGAGCAGGAGTTGGGGGTCTGGTGGCTACACCTTC. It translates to CAWSRSWGSGGYTF.

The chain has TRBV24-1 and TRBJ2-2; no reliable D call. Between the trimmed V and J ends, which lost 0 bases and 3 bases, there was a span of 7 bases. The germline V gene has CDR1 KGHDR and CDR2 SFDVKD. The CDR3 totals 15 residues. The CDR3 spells CATSDLRADTGELFF. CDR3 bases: TGTGCCACCAGTGATTTGAGGGCCGACACCGGGGAGCTGTTTTTT.

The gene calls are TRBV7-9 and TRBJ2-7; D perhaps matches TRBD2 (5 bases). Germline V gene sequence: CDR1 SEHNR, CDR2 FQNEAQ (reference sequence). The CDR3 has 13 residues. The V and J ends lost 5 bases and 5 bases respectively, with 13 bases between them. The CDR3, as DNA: TGTGCCAGCAGCGCCGGACTTACCCACGAGCAGTACTTC. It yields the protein CASSAGLTHEQYF.

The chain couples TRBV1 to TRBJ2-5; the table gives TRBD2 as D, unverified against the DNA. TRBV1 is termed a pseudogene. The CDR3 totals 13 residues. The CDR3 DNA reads TGCACCAGCAGGTCTAGCGGGAAAAAGACCCAGTACTTC. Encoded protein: CTSRSSGKKTQYF.